These 16 T cell receptor beta chains came from one sample sequenced in a study of T cell responses to AZD1222 COVID-19 vaccine. Here immunoSEQ multiplex PCR was the method, and the copy in TCRdb shows in-frame clones only, minus some. The sample holds around 190,000 clones, approximately 92% seen once. The sequencing here drew on peripheral blood, taken on day 0 of AZD1222 vaccination. These receptors all stem from an adult in good health.

This chain connects TRBV2 to TRBJ1-5, with D unclear. This CDR3 has 16 amino acids. Germline CDR1 SNHLY, CDR2 FYNNEI. The V gene lost 7 bases and the J gene lost 0 bases, with 16 bases spanning the gap. CDR3 in DNA: TGTGCCAGCACCATATCCGAGGTTTCTAGCAATCAGCCCCAGCATTTT. Its protein product is CASTISEVSSNQPQHF.

The genes are TRBV7-7 and TRBJ1-3, with D unresolved. The CDR3 extends over 15 amino acids. Germline V gene sequence: CDR1 SSHAT, CDR2 FNYEAQ (reference sequence). Trimming shortened V by 2 bases and J by 0 bases, and 8 bases separated the two germline ends. The CDR3 spells CASSLSQVSGNTIYF. CDR3 DNA sequence: TGTGCCAGCAGCTTATCTCAGGTCTCTGGAAACACCATATATTTT.

The chain joins TRBV6-2 or TRBV6-3 to TRBJ1-2; no definite D call. The CDR3 covers 15 residues. Between the trimmed V and J ends, which lost 2 bases and 4 bases, there was a span of 14 bases. The germline V gene encodes CDR1 MNHEY and CDR2 SVGEGT. The CDR3 DNA reads as TGTGCCAGCAGTTACCGGCCAGGCACGAGCTATGGCTACACCTTC. This gives the protein CASSYRPGTSYGYTF.

V usage is TRBV2 and J usage is TRBJ1-4; no reliable D call. The CDR3 loop spans 13 amino acids. Germline V gene sequence: CDR1 SNHLY, CDR2 FYNNEI. V lost 10 bases and J lost 0, with 9 bases in between. Written as DNA, the CDR3 is TGTGCCACCCAAGGCACAACTAATGAAAAACTGTTTTTT. This codes for CATQGTTNEKLFF.

This chain connects TRBV27 to TRBJ1-4; D may be TRBD1 (6 bases). V lost 6 bases and J lost 7, with 15 bases in between. The CDR3 is made up of 14 amino acids. CDR1 MNHEY and CDR2 SMNVEV come from the germline V gene (reference sequence). This CDR3 is CASSLRQDLEKLFF. The CDR3 DNA reads TGTGCCAGCAGCCTAAGACAGGATCTTGAAAAACTGTTTTTT.

V is TRBV11-3 and J is TRBJ2-7; 7 nucleotides line up with TRBD1. V lost 5 bases, J lost 5 bases, and 3 bases stayed unmatched. The CDR3 has 12 amino acids. Germline lookup yields CDR1 SGHNT and CDR2 YENEEA. For the CDR3, the DNA is TGTGCCAGCAGCCTCGACAGGGACGAGCAGTACTTC. It specifies CASSLDRDEQYF.

The chain recombines TRBV20-1 with TRBJ1-1; 7 positions match TRBD1. CDR1 is DFQATT, CDR2 SNEGSKA, per germline (reference sequence). V was clipped by 5 bases and J by 7 bases; unmatched bases: 4. The CDR3 extends over 11 amino acids. CDR3: CSASRDSEAFF. CDR3 coding DNA: TGCAGTGCTTCCCGGGACAGTGAAGCTTTCTTT.

This sequence joins TRBV27 and TRBJ1-6, with D hard to call. The CDR3 spans 15 residues. V was cut by 2 bases and J by 2 bases, with 7 bases left in between. CDR1 and CDR2 from the germline V gene are MNHEY and SMNVEV (reference sequence). CDR3 sequence (DNA): TGTGCCAGCAGTTTAAGAACTACCTATAATTCACCCCTCCACTTT. It translates to CASSLRTTYNSPLHF.

The chain employs TRBV19 and TRBJ2-6; D remains ambiguous. This CDR3 contains 16 residues. Germline V gene sequence: CDR1 LNHDA, CDR2 SQIVND (reference sequence). V lost 4 bases and J lost 2, with 12 bases in between. CDR3 sequence reads: CASSRGSGTGANVLTF. In DNA, the CDR3 is TGTGCCAGTAGTAGAGGAAGTGGGACTGGGGCCAACGTCCTGACTTTC.

The J gene is TRBJ2-6, the V gene TRBV18; 9 bases match TRBD1. The V and J ends lost 5 bases and 1 base, in that order; junction bases with no gene match: 6. Per the germline V gene, CDR1 is KGHSH and CDR2 is LQKENI. The CDR3 is 17 residues long. CDR3: CASSRTGDNSGANVLTF. The CDR3 nucleotides read TGTGCCAGCTCAAGGACAGGGGATAATTCTGGGGCCAACGTCCTGACTTTC.

This clone was counted once. CDR3 region: CASSLGFEKLFF. Here the CDR3 DNA reads TGTGCCAGCAGTTTAGGGTTTGAAAAACTGTTTTTT. The genes are TRBV12-3 or TRBV12-4 and TRBJ1-4; no reliable D call. The CDR3 runs to 12 residues. V lost 1 base to trimming and J lost 7 bases, with 4 bases between them.

The chain combines TRBV20-1 with TRBJ2-1; 7 positions match TRBD1. Germline V gene sequence: CDR1 DFQATT, CDR2 SNEGSKA (reference sequence). The V and J ends lost 3 bases and 15 bases, in that order; junction bases with no gene match: 8. This CDR3 is built from 11 residues. CDR3 DNA sequence: TGCAGTGCTAGCCACGACAGGGTACGGTTCTTC. Protein product: CSASHDRVRFF.

This chain links TRBV27 with TRBJ1-6; no reliable D call. The CDR3 length is 13 residues. V was pared by 3 bases and J by 8 bases, with 8 bases between. Germline V gives CDR1 MNHEY, CDR2 SMNVEV (reference sequence). CDR3 sequence: CASSFSGYSPLHF. CDR3 nucleotide sequence: TGTGCCAGCAGTTTCTCGGGGTATTCACCCCTCCACTTT.

The CDR3 protein is CASSGTGTYGYTF. The CDR3, as DNA: TGTGCCAGCAGCGGGACAGGCACCTATGGCTACACCTTC. This chain links TRBV11-1 with TRBJ1-2; 8 nucleotides line up with TRBD1. V shed 5 bases, J shed 4 bases, and the junction held 3 bases outside the gene matches. Germline assignment: CDR1 SGHAT and CDR2 FQDESV (reference sequence). The CDR3 has 13 residues.

The chain combines TRBV6-5 with TRBJ2-3, with D possibly matching TRBD1 (6 bases). The CDR3 sequence is 14 residues long. V was pared by 6 bases and J by 1 base, with 11 bases between. Germline V gives CDR1 MNHEY, CDR2 SVGAGI. The CDR3 nucleotides are TGTGCCAGCAGAATACAGGGCCGCACAGATACGCAGTATTTT. Residues: CASRIQGRTDTQYF.

CDR3: CASSFLQGDSGNTIYF. DNA for the CDR3: TGTGCCAGCAGCTTTCTACAGGGAGACTCTGGAAACACCATATATTTT. V and J are TRBV5-6 and TRBJ1-3, with a weak D call TRBD1 (6 bases). Trimming stripped 2 bases from V and 0 bases from J, with 12 bases between. Germline-derived CDR1 and CDR2 are SGHDT and YYEEEE. The CDR3 extends over 16 amino acids. Variable domain in full (rest from reference TRBV5-6 and TRBJ1-3): DAGVTQSPTHLIKTRGQQVTLRCSPKSGHDTVSWYQQALGQGPQFIFQYYEEEERQRGNFPDRFSGHQFPNYSSELNVNALLLGDSALYLCASSFLQGDSGNTIYFGEGSWLTVV.